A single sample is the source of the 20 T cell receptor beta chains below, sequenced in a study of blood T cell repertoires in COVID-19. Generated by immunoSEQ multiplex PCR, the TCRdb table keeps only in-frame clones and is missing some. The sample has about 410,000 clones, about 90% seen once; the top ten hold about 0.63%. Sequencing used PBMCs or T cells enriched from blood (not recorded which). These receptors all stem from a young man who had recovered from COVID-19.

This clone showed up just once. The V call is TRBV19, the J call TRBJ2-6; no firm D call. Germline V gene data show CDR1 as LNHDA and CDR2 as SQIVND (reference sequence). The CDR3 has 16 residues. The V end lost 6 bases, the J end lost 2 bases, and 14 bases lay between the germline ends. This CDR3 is CASSPRSHTGANVLTF. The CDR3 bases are TGTGCCAGTAGCCCCCGCAGTCACACTGGGGCCAACGTCCTGACTTTC.

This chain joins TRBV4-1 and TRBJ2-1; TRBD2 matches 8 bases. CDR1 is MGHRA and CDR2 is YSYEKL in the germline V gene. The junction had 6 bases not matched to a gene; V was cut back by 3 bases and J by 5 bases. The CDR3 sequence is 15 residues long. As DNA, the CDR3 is TGCGCCAGCAGCCAGGCCGGGACTAGAAACAATGAGCAGTTCTTC. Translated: CASSQAGTRNNEQFF.

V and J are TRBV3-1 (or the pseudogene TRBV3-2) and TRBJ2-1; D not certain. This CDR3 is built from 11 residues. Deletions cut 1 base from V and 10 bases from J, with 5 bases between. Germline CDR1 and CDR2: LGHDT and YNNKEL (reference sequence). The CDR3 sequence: CASSQGREQFF. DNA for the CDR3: TGTGCCAGCAGCCAAGGCAGGGAGCAGTTCTTC.

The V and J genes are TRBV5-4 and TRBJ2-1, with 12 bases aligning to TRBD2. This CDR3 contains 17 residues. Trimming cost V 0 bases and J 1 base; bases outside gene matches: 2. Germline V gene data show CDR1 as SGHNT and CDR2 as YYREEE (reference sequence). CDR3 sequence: CASSLGLAGVSYNEQFF. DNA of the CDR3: TGTGCCAGCAGCTTGGGACTAGCGGGAGTTTCCTACAATGAGCAGTTCTTC.

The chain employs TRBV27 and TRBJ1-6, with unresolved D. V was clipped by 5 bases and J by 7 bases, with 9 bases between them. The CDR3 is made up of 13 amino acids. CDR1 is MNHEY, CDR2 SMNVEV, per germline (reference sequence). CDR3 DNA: TGTGCCAGCAGTGGAGGGCCGAATTCACCCCTCCACTTT. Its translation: CASSGGPNSPLHF.

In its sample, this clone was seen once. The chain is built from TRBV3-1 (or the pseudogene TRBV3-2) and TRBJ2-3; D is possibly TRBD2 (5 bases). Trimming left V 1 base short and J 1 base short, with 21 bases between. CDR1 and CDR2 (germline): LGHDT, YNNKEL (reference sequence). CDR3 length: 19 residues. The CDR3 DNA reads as TGTGCCAGCAGCCAAGGAGGGCTGGGAACTCTTCACCGCACAGATACGCAGTATTTT. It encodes CASSQGGLGTLHRTDTQYF.

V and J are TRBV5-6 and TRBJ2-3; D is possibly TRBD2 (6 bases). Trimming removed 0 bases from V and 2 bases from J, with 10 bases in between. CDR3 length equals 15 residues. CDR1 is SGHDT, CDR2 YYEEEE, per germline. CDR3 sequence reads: CASSLATSPTDTQYF. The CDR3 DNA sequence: TGTGCCAGCAGCTTGGCCACTAGCCCCACAGATACGCAGTATTTT.

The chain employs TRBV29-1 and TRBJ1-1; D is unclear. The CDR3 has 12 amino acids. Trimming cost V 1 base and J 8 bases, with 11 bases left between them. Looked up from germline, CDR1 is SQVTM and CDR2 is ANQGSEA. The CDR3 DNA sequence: TGCAGCGTTGAAGCCCGGACTGCCGAAGCTTTCTTT. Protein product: CSVEARTAEAFF.

For the CDR3, the DNA is TGTGCCAGTACCACGGACAGGGGGCGGGAACAGCCCCAGCATTTT. Protein sequence: CASTTDRGREQPQHF. This chain links TRBV19 with TRBJ1-5; TRBD1 matches at 11 bases. Germline trimming cut 7 bases from V and 7 bases from J; bases unmatched to any gene: 9. Germline V gene sequence: CDR1 LNHDA, CDR2 SQIVND (reference sequence). The CDR3 has 15 residues.

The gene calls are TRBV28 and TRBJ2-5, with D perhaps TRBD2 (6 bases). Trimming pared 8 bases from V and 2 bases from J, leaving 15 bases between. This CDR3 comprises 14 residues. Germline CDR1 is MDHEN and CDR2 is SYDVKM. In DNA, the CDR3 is TGTGCCAGCTCTCTTTGGGGGGAGCAAGAGACCCAGTACTTC. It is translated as CASSLWGEQETQYF. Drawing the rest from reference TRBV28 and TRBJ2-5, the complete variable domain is DVKVTQSSRYLVKRTGEKVFLECVQDMDHENMFWYRQDPGLGLRLIYFSYDVKMKEKGDIPEGYSVSREKKERFSLILESASTNQTSMYLCASSLWGEQETQYFGPGTRLLVL.

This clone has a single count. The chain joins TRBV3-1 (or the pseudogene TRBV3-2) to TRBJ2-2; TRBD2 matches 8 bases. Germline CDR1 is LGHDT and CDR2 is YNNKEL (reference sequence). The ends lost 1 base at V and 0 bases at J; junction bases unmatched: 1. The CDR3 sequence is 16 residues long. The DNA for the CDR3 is TGTGCCAGCAGCCAAGTAGCGGGGTCGAACACCGGGGAGCTGTTTTTT. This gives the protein CASSQVAGSNTGELFF.

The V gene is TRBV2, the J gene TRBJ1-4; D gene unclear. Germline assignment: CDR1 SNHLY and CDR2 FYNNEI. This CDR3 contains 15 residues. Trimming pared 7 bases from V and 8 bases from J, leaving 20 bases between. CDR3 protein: CASKVRITTREKLFF. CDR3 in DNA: TGTGCCAGCAAGGTAAGGATTACCACTAGAGAAAAACTGTTTTTT. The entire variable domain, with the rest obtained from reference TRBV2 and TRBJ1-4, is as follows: EPEVTQTPSHQVTQMGQEVILRCVPISNHLYFYWYRQILGQKVEFLVSFYNNEISEKSEIFDDQFSVERPDGSNFTLKIRSTKLEDSAMYFCASKVRITTREKLFFGSGTQLSVL.

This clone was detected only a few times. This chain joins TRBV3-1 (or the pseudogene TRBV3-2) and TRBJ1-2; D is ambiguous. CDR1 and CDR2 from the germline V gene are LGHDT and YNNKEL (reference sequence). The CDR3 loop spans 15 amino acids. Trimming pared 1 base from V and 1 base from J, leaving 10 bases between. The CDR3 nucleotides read TGTGCCAGCAGCCAAGGGGAGGTTTTTAACTATGGCTACACCTTC. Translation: CASSQGEVFNYGYTF.

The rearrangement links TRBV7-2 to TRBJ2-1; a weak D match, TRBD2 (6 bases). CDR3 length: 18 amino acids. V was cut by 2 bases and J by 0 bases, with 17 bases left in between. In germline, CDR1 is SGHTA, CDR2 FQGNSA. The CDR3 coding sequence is TGTGCCAGCAGCTTAAGGGGCGGGGCGGGAAGCTCCTACAATGAGCAGTTCTTC. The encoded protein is CASSLRGGAGSSYNEQFF.

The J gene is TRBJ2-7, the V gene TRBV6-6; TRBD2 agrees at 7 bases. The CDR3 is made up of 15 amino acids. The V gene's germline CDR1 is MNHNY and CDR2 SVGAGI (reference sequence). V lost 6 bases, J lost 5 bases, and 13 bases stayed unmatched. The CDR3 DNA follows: TGTGCCAGCAGAGAGGAGGGCGGGAGTGGCCACGAGCAGTACTTC. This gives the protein CASREEGGSGHEQYF.

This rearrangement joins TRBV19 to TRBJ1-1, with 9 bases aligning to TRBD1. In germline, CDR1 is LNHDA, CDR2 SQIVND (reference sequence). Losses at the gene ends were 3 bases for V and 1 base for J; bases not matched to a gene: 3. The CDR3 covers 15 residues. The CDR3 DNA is TGTGCCAGTAGTATCAACAGGGGGCAGAACACTGAAGCTTTCTTT. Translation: CASSINRGQNTEAFF.

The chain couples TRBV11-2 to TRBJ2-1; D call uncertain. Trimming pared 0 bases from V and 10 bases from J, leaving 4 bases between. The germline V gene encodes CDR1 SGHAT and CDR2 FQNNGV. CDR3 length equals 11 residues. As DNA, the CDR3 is TGTGCCAGCAGCTTAGATCGGGAGCAGTTCTTC. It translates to CASSLDREQFF.

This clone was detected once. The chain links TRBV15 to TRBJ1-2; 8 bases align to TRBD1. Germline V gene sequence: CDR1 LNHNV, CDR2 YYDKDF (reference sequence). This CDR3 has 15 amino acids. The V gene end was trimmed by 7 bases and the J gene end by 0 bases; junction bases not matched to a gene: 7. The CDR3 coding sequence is TGTGCCACCACCCAGAGGACAGGGCCTAACTATGGCTACACCTTC. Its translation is CATTQRTGPNYGYTF.

This CDR3 is CASSQDHAGNNQPQHF. The CDR3 bases are TGCGCCAGCAGCCAAGATCACGCAGGAAACAATCAGCCCCAGCATTTT. This sequence joins TRBV4-1 and TRBJ1-5, with D uncertain. The V gene's germline CDR1 is MGHRA and CDR2 YSYEKL. The CDR3 sequence is 16 residues long. The germline V and J ends were trimmed by 0 bases and 3 bases, with 12 bases remaining between them.

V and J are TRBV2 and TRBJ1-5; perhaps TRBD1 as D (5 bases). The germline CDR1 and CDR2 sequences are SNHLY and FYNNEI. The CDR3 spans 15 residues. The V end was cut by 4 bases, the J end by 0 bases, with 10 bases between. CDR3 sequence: CASSVSRVSNQPQHF. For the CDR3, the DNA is TGTGCCAGCAGTGTCTCCAGGGTTAGCAATCAGCCCCAGCATTTT.